This T cell receptor (beta chain) appears in the sequencing data of a study of tumor-infiltrating lymphocytes in primary liver carcinoma (dated 2017 in TCRdb). Some background on the complete study: Of the five patients (three men and two women, aged 30 to 69 years), four had hepatocellular carcinoma and one had combined HCC and intrahepatic cholangiocarcinoma. Repertoires from technical replicates were highly reproducible, with mean shared-clone rates about 0.88 and correlation coefficients above 0.95. Roughly 3.65 to 7.13 million productive TCRbeta reads were obtained per sample, and no significant difference in read depth was found between tissue types. The study combined TCRbeta repertoire sequencing, expression microarrays and whole-exome sequencing across five regions of each liver tumor, with adjacent normal tissue and blood. A total of some 35 specimens from 5 patients went through TCRbeta repertoire sequencing, namely 25 tumor regions, 5 adjacent noncancerous liver tissues and 5 peripheral blood samples. The tumors of the five patients were staged as T1-T3 N0M0, with maximum diameters ranging from about 4 to 10 cm. The full study reports these points: Repertoire overlap was found to be higher between tumor regions (mean about 36%) than between tumor-adjacent (around 17%) or tumor-blood (approximately 15%) pairs, consistent with antigen-driven expansion. The study included only a few patients, and the authors note findings should be validated in a larger study. Because the samples were bulk and unsorted, CD4+ and CD8+ T cell repertoires could not be compared. Because only the TCR beta chain was sequenced and unpaired alpha chains were not captured, true repertoire diversity is likely underestimated. The top 250 clones accounted for a significantly greater share of the repertoire in tumors than in blood (p = 0.039).

Details on this clonotype: It has no known antigen specificity. The CDR3 ends on some other residue instead of the conserved phenylalanine or tryptophan, so this is likely a read error.

Using a constant-region primer and ProtoScript II reverse transcriptase, TCRbeta-specific cDNA was reverse-transcribed from approximately 0.55 ug total RNA. Three nested multiplex PCR rounds, following a slightly modified ARM-PCR procedure, were used to build the TCRbeta libraries. Each of the first two PCR rounds ran for about 10 cycles and used multiplex TRBV1-TRBV30 forward primers together with a Cbeta reverse primer. Sample barcodes and Illumina adapters were attached in a final 25-cycle PCR using Deep VentR polymerase. Before sequencing, amplicons of 200-500 bp were purified from gel using a QIAquick gel extraction kit. The TCRbeta amplicons were sequenced with 250-bp paired-end reads on an Illumina HiSeq 2500. For the original study's pipeline: To recover full CDR3 sequences, reads were quality-trimmed using Trimmomatic v0.33 and paired reads were then merged using FLASH v1.2.11. V, D and J germline segments were assigned to the rearranged TCRbeta sequences using MiGEC v1.2.1b. Clonotype statistics and Shannon-Wiener diversity indices were calculated with VDJtools v1.0.0. Except for diversity analysis, only each sample's 250 most abundant clonotypes were used in subsequent analyses to reduce sampling bias. Using fastp at Q25 and MiXCR, TCRdb reprocessed the public reads and kept productive beta chains. Rows matching on CDR3 protein sequence are summarized as one entry with the most common DNA and genes. V and J calls and clone size were set by TCRdb, not the authors. The sample records more than 100,000 distinct CDR3 sequences, around 70% of which are singletons. More than 8% of the sample is taken by the ten largest.

The CDR3 sequence runs 15 residues, both termini included. Only the CDR3 region is kept as DNA, spanning 45 bases read in frame from base 1. CDR1 and CDR2 are read off the germline V gene as SGHAT and FQNNGV. Without any cell sorting, total RNA and DNA were extracted together from around 20-30 mg of bulk tissue using the AllPrep DNA/RNA mini kit. About 5 patients with histopathologically diagnosed primary liver carcinoma underwent surgical resection in China between 2015 and early 2016. Patients had chronic HBV infection and were treatment-naive at sampling. Fresh tumor and adjacent tissue pieces were bisected, with one half stored in RNAlater at -80 degrees C and the other half sent for histology.

Recombination joined TRBV11-2 with TRBJ2-1; the D gene is perhaps TRBD2, on 6 matching bases. The receptor's source is a woman aged 55-70 years with primary liver carcinoma and hepatitis B virus infection. The specimen sequenced was tumor-adjacent normal liver tissue. At the DNA level, the sequence is TGTGCCAGCAGTTTAGTGGGAGGAAGTATCGGTGAGCAGTTCCTC. Translation gives CASSLVGGSIGEQFL.